This TCR beta chain originates from a study of blood T cell repertoires in COVID-19. Germline trimming cut 0 bases from V and 8 bases from J; bases unmatched to any gene: 4. Germline CDR1 MNHNY, CDR2 SVGAGI (reference sequence). The CDR3 is 14 residues long. Participants, 18 to 89 years old, spanned 24 US areas. This clone showed up just once. Method: immunoSEQ multiplex PCR; TCRdb's copy keeps in-frame clones and lacks some. Among roughly 270,000 clones, 85% were seen once, and the ten largest hold 2% to 3%. The TCR sequence derives from a woman in her 50s who had recovered from COVID-19. The chain recombines TRBV6-6 with TRBJ1-2, with 9 bases matching TRBD1. Input material: PBMCs or T cells enriched from blood (not recorded which). CDR3 DNA sequence: TGTGCCAGCAGTTACTCGACAGGGGGGTTAGGCTACACCTTC. This codes for CASSYSTGGLGYTF.